These T cell receptor beta chains were read from a single sample in a study of shared T cell receptors in the human thymus. Assay: immunoSEQ multiplex PCR; the TCRdb copy retains only in-frame clones and omits some. The table records 720,000 or so clones, 70% to 90% of them present only once. This sample was shared with a second study, whose subject was human thymus T cells.

What was sequenced was thymocytes. These receptor sequences come from a girl in the first two years of life with a congenital heart defect. CDR3s include the opening cysteine and the closing phenylalanine or tryptophan. Clone size is given for some rows only: seen once, a few or many times, or a class if the clone is expanded.

j_call clone_size v_call cdr3_aa
TRBJ1-5 NA TRBV10-3 CAISRQVGNQPQHF
TRBJ2-7 NA TRBV5-1 CASSGRPEGEQYF
TRBJ2-1 NA TRBV5-6 CASSARWGDNEQFF
TRBJ2-7 NA TRBV28 CASSLPGKFYEQYF
TRBJ2-7 NA TRBV6-6 CASSTRPRRDYEQYF
TRBJ1-6 NA TRBV4-1 CASSQDGKADSPLHF
TRBJ1-1 NA TRBV11-2 CASSWDRNSNTEAFF
TRBJ2-1 once TRBV7-2 CASSLSDRGQGEQFF
TRBJ2-3 NA TRBV7-2 CASSLGRAGAYTDTQYF
TRBJ2-7 NA TRBV4-1 CASSRNLRDRAYEQYF
TRBJ2-6 NA TRBV4-1 CASSQDLFGRGQPSGANVLTF
TRBJ2-7 NA TRBV19 CASRGQGELVYEQYF
TRBJ1-5 NA TRBV2 CASSDFGRGSNQPQHF
TRBJ2-5 NA TRBV6-5 CASSGRSLETQYF
TRBJ2-7 NA TRBV7-6 CASSPSGGPPLRSYEQYF
TRBJ2-7 NA TRBV6-5 CASSSPLMGRYEQYF
TRBJ1-2 NA TRBV9 CASSLLGTAERENYGYTF
TRBJ1-4 NA TRBV7-9 CASSLGGGDEKLFF